These 9 T cell receptor beta chains share one sample of origin, sequenced in a study of T cell clonotyping in hematopoietic cell transplantation. Measured with immunoSEQ multiplex PCR; TCRdb has only the in-frame clones, and not every one. The top ten clones hold less than 4.5% of a sample with approximately 13,000 clones, around 97% of them seen once. The sample here was peripheral blood mononuclear cells, taken 30 days after allogeneic stem cell transplant. All receptors come from a female patient aged 50-59 years who had an allogeneic stem cell transplant from an unrelated donor, so T cells may come from the graft donor. Some clones in this sample may be carry-over from other donors' samples.

The CDR3 DNA is TGTGCCAGTAGTATGACGAGGGACTATGGCTACACCTTC. This gives the protein CASSMTRDYGYTF. V usage is TRBV19 and J usage is TRBJ1-2, with D unclear. Germline V gene data show CDR1 as LNHDA and CDR2 as SQIVND (reference sequence). CDR3 length: 13 residues. Deletions cut 3 bases from V and 3 bases from J, with 8 bases between.

This clone was seen just once. The genes are TRBV27 and TRBJ2-7; 10 bases align to TRBD2. V shed 4 bases and J 6 bases; nucleotides not matched to a gene: 15. Germline V CDR1 and CDR2: MNHEY, SMNVEV (reference sequence). The CDR3 is 17 amino acids. The CDR3 DNA reads as TGTGCCAGCAGTTCCCGTTTGTTTACTAGCGGGACTCTCGAGCAGTACTTC. Translating gives CASSSRLFTSGTLEQYF.

The chain employs TRBV27 and TRBJ2-7; 12 bases map to TRBD1. The CDR3 extends over 16 amino acids. Germline CDR1 reads MNHEY; CDR2 reads SMNVEV (reference sequence). V gave up 5 bases and J gave up 5 bases; unmatched junction bases: 10. CDR3 loop: CASSKPTGTGGDEQYF. CDR3 DNA: TGTGCCAGCAGTAAACCGACCGGGACAGGGGGCGACGAGCAGTACTTC.

The rearrangement joins TRBV29-1 to TRBJ2-2; D gene uncertain. V lost 2 bases and J lost 6, with 4 bases in between. There are 11 residues in the CDR3. Germline V gene lookup returns CDR1 SQVTM and CDR2 ANQGSEA. The chain's CDR3 is CSVEWSGELFF. The CDR3 DNA is TGCAGCGTTGAATGGTCCGGGGAGCTGTTTTTT.

This clone appeared a single time. The V gene is TRBV6-1, the J gene TRBJ2-3; no firm D call. Trimming cost V 9 bases and J 5 bases, with 6 bases left between them. The germline V gene has CDR1 MNHNS and CDR2 SASEGT. This CDR3 has 10 residues. CDR3: CASWGDTQYF. CDR3 coding DNA: TGTGCCAGTTGGGGAGATACGCAGTATTTT.

This chain connects TRBV30 to TRBJ2-3; 13 nucleotides match TRBD2. Germline V CDR1 and CDR2: GTSNPN, SVGIG (reference sequence). This CDR3 region has 15 residues. After removal of 0 bases from V and 5 bases from J, the junction contained 2 bases not matched to a gene. The CDR3 reads CAWSVGLAGVDTQYF. CDR3 coding DNA: TGTGCCTGGAGTGTAGGACTAGCGGGGGTAGATACGCAGTATTTT.

The chain recombines TRBV7-8 with TRBJ1-5, with 7 bases matching TRBD1. The CDR3 runs to 13 residues. V shed 5 bases, J shed 7 bases, and the junction held 5 bases outside the gene matches. Germline V lookup: CDR1 SGHVS, CDR2 FQNEAQ. The CDR3 coding sequence is TGTGCCAGCAGCCTAACAGGGGCCCAGCCCCAGCATTTT. This codes for CASSLTGAQPQHF.

The CDR3 reads CAWSVSWDYEQYF. CDR3 coding DNA: TGTGCCTGGAGTGTCTCCTGGGACTACGAGCAGTACTTC. The gene calls are TRBV30 and TRBJ2-7; D uncertain. The germline V gene has CDR1 GTSNPN and CDR2 SVGIG (reference sequence). The CDR3 is 13 amino acids. V was clipped by 0 bases and J by 3 bases, with 9 bases between them.

The rearrangement joins TRBV15 to TRBJ2-5; D possibly corresponds to TRBD1 (6 bases). V lost 0 bases and J lost 1, with 9 bases in between. Germline V lookup: CDR1 LNHNV, CDR2 YYDKDF (reference sequence). The length of the CDR3 is 15 residues. The CDR3 coding sequence is TGTGCCACCAGCAGAGATTCAGGGGCCCAAGAGACCCAGTACTTC. Its translation is CATSRDSGAQETQYF.